The clone carrying this T cell receptor beta chain has just a few counts. What it binds is not known. TCRdb ran MiXCR on the RACE reads and lists one entry per CDR3 protein. Here the sample spans approximately 80,000 distinct CDR3 sequences, about 7.5% being singletons. The data stem from a study of human T cells and chemical hapten exposure. General study findings and limits: No change in TCRs above 1 in 1000 frequency was produced by DPC sensitization.

Noted time point: patch test 1, 2 weeks after DPC sensitization. Treatment meaning: therapeutic diphenylcyclopropenone sensitization with weekly scalp DPC. Alopecia patients, 18 to 70 years old and DPC-suitable, served as donors. This CDR3 region has 13 residues. The V gene's germline CDR1 is MNHEY and CDR2 SMNVEV (reference sequence). The germline V and J ends were trimmed by 2 bases and 0 bases, with 4 bases remaining between them. The TCR sequence derives from a woman in her twenties or thirties with alopecia areata. Some clones in this sample may be carry-over from other donors' samples. This material consisted of whole blood, taken in connection with sensitization to the hapten diphenylcyclopropenone (DPC). This chain links TRBV27 with TRBJ1-1; D call uncertain. DNA of the CDR3: TGTGCCAGCAGTTTAAACGTGAACACTGAAGCTTTCTTT. Translated: CASSLNVNTEAFF.